Detailed here is one T cell receptor beta chain. The antigen is not known. This record comes from a study of T cell responses to AZD1222 COVID-19 vaccine. Repertoires were generated with immunoSEQ multiplex PCR, while TCRdb's copy carries only in-frame clones and drops some. The repertoire holds about 78,000 clones, with roughly 87% as singletons. Overall study findings and caveats: Only 5 or 6 AZD1222 recipients were seropositive at baseline. CD4 TCRs covered the whole spike, strongest at regions 160-218 and 743-854.

The CDR3 consists of 16 residues. CDR1 is SGHRS, CDR2 YFSETQ, per germline. V was clipped by 1 base and J by 2 bases; unmatched bases: 6. This specimen consisted of peripheral blood, obtained on day 0 of AZD1222 vaccination. The TCR originated in an adult in good health. This chain joins TRBV5-1 and TRBJ2-1; 7 bases map to TRBD2. The DNA of the CDR3 is TGCGCCAGCAGCTTGAATAGCGGGCGGACCTACAATGAGCAGTTCTTC. Translating it yields CASSLNSGRTYNEQFF.